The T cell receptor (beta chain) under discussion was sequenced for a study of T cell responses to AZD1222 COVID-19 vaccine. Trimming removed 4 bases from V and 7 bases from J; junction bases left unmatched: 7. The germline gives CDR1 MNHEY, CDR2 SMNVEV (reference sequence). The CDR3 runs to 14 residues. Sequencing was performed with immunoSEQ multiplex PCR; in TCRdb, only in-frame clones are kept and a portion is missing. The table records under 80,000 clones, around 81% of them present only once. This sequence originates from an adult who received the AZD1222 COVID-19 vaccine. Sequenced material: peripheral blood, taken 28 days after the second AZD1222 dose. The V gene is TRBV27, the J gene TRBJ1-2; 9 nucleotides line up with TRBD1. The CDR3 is CASSSGGTGRGYTF. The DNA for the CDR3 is TGTGCCAGCAGTTCAGGGGGGACAGGGCGTGGCTACACCTTC.